This is a list of T cell receptor beta chains from one sample in a study of T cell clonotyping in hematopoietic cell transplantation. The table came from immunoSEQ multiplex PCR; TCRdb's copy has only in-frame clones and leaves some out. The table records 45,000 or so clones, around 80% of them present only once. The sample was peripheral blood mononuclear cells, taken before stem cell transplant. These receptors originate from a man in his fifties or sixties with myelodysplastic syndrome. Some clones in this sample may be carry-over from other donors' samples. The CDR3 runs from the conserved cysteine through the conserved F or W. Each record gives: D gene, V gene, clone size, J gene, CDR3 length, CDR3 DNA, CDR3 protein. The D gene is left open where the match is weak. Clone size is shown for a subset of rows, as once, few, many or a class of expanded clone.

d_gene: .
v_gene: TRBV4-3
abundance: .
j_gene: TRBJ1-6
len: 15
CDR3nt: TGCGCCAGCAGCCAAGCTAGCTCCTATAATTCACCCCTCCACTTT
CDR3aa: CASSQASSYNSPLHF

d_gene: .
v_gene: TRBV29-1
abundance: .
j_gene: TRBJ2-3
len: 15
CDR3nt: TGCAGCGTTGGCAGGGGTAGTAGGAGCACAGATACGCAGTATTTT
CDR3aa: CSVGRGSRSTDTQYF

d_gene: .
v_gene: TRBV15
abundance: .
j_gene: TRBJ2-1
len: 14
CDR3nt: TGTGCCACCAGCAGAGCGGGGGCTCACAATGAGCAGTTCTTC
CDR3aa: CATSRAGAHNEQFF

d_gene: .
v_gene: TRBV30
abundance: .
j_gene: TRBJ1-2
len: 15
CDR3nt: TGTGCCTGGAGTGTGGGACCCTTTGGCGCTGGGGGCTACACCTTC
CDR3aa: CAWSVGPFGAGGYTF

d_gene: .
v_gene: TRBV7-9
abundance: .
j_gene: TRBJ1-1
len: 15
CDR3nt: TGTGCCAGCACCTCCACAGGGTTTGGAAGCACTGAAGCTTTCTTT
CDR3aa: CASTSTGFGSTEAFF

d_gene: .
v_gene: TRBV9
abundance: .
j_gene: TRBJ2-7
len: 13
CDR3nt: TGTGCCAGCAGCGTAGAGGGGAGGTACGAGCAGTACTTC
CDR3aa: CASSVEGRYEQYF

d_gene: TRBD2
v_gene: TRBV7-9
abundance: .
j_gene: TRBJ2-7
len: 16
CDR3nt: TGTGCCAGCAGCTCGGTGGGGGGGACGGCCCCTGCCCGGGAGTACTTC
CDR3aa: CASSSVGGTAPAREYF

d_gene: .
v_gene: TRBV7-9
abundance: .
j_gene: TRBJ1-5
len: 12
CDR3nt: TGTGCCAGCAGCCCTCTGAGCAGCCGCCAGCATTTT
CDR3aa: CASSPLSSRQHF

d_gene: .
v_gene: TRBV19
abundance: .
j_gene: TRBJ1-6
len: 13
CDR3nt: TGTGCCAGTAGTCCCCCCACCTCGGCTGCGGTCGTATTT
CDR3aa: CASSPPTSAAVVF

d_gene: .
v_gene: TRBV29-1
abundance: once
j_gene: TRBJ1-1
len: 13
CDR3nt: TGCAGCGTTGGGGGAGGGTTGAACACTGAAGCTTTCTTT
CDR3aa: CSVGGGLNTEAFF

d_gene: TRBD1
v_gene: TRBV25-1
abundance: few
j_gene: TRBJ1-2
len: 13
CDR3nt: TGTGCCAGCAGTGAATGGGCAGGGGGTGGCTACACCTTC
CDR3aa: CASSEWAGGGYTF

d_gene: .
v_gene: TRBV7-2
abundance: .
j_gene: TRBJ1-6
len: 13
CDR3nt: TGTGCCAGCAGCCTCAGACAGAATTCACCCCTCCACTTT
CDR3aa: CASSLRQNSPLHF

d_gene: .
v_gene: TRBV6-1
abundance: .
j_gene: TRBJ1-5
len: 16
CDR3nt: TGTGCCAGCAGTGTTGGGACCTATTATAGCAATCAGCCCCAGCATTTT
CDR3aa: CASSVGTYYSNQPQHF

d_gene: TRBD2
v_gene: TRBV6-6
abundance: .
j_gene: TRBJ2-5
len: 13
CDR3nt: TGTGCCAGCAGGTCCGCCACCGGGGGGGCCCAGTACTTC
CDR3aa: CASRSATGGAQYF

d_gene: TRBD1
v_gene: TRBV30
abundance: once
j_gene: TRBJ2-7
len: 13
CDR3nt: TGTGCCTGGAGTGTCAACAGGGGCGATGAGCAGTACTTC
CDR3aa: CAWSVNRGDEQYF

d_gene: TRBD1
v_gene: TRBV2
abundance: .
j_gene: TRBJ2-3
len: 13
CDR3nt: TGTGCCAGCAGGCAGGGGGCAGGAGATACGCAGTATTTT
CDR3aa: CASRQGAGDTQYF

d_gene: TRBD2
v_gene: TRBV4-1
abundance: once
j_gene: TRBJ2-4
len: 14
CDR3nt: TGCGCCAGCAGCCAAGATCAGGCGGGGGGGCCTCAGTACTTC
CDR3aa: CASSQDQAGGPQYF

d_gene: TRBD2
v_gene: TRBV6-6
abundance: .
j_gene: TRBJ2-1
len: 14
CDR3nt: TGTGCCAGCAGTTACGGGACTACCTACAATGAGCAGTTCTTC
CDR3aa: CASSYGTTYNEQFF

d_gene: TRBD1
v_gene: TRBV19
abundance: .
j_gene: TRBJ1-1
len: 14
CDR3nt: TGTGCCAGTACCGCGGGGACAGTGAACACTGAAGCTTTCTTT
CDR3aa: CASTAGTVNTEAFF

d_gene: .
v_gene: TRBV11-2
abundance: .
j_gene: TRBJ1-1
len: 16
CDR3nt: TGTGCCAGCAGCTTAGATATGGACAGATCGAACACTGAAGCTTTCTTT
CDR3aa: CASSLDMDRSNTEAFF

d_gene: TRBD1
v_gene: TRBV9
abundance: once
j_gene: TRBJ1-5
len: 16
CDR3nt: TGTGCCAGCAGCGCTGGGCAGGGGGTGAGCAATCAGCCCCAGCATTTT
CDR3aa: CASSAGQGVSNQPQHF

d_gene: .
v_gene: TRBV19
abundance: .
j_gene: TRBJ2-1
len: 11
CDR3nt: TGTGCCAGTTCAGGGGTGGTTGAGCAGTTCTTC
CDR3aa: CASSGVVEQFF

d_gene: .
v_gene: TRBV27
abundance: .
j_gene: TRBJ2-5
len: 14
CDR3nt: TGTGCCAGCAGTCCCCGGGGTAAGGAAGAGACCCAGTACTTC
CDR3aa: CASSPRGKEETQYF

d_gene: .
v_gene: TRBV20-1
abundance: once
j_gene: TRBJ2-3
len: 11
CDR3nt: TGCAGTGCCCTTTCAACAGATACGCAGTATTTT
CDR3aa: CSALSTDTQYF

d_gene: TRBD1
v_gene: TRBV18
abundance: .
j_gene: TRBJ2-5
len: 14
CDR3nt: TGTGCCAGCTCACCAGCAGGGGGCGAGCAGACCCAGTACTTC
CDR3aa: CASSPAGGEQTQYF

d_gene: TRBD2
v_gene: TRBV29-1
abundance: .
j_gene: TRBJ2-5
len: 16
CDR3nt: TGCAGCGTGGAGGGACTCCGGGGGGACCTGGTGAAGACCCAGTACTTC
CDR3aa: CSVEGLRGDLVKTQYF

d_gene: .
v_gene: TRBV5-1
abundance: .
j_gene: TRBJ2-2
len: 17
CDR3nt: TGCGCCAGCAGCCGAACCTCGGCCCCGGCGGACACCGGGGAGCTGTTTTTT
CDR3aa: CASSRTSAPADTGELFF

d_gene: TRBD1
v_gene: TRBV4-2
abundance: .
j_gene: TRBJ1-2
len: 17
CDR3nt: TGTGCCAGCAGCCCGATAGGGGGGGACAGGACAAACTATGGCTACACCTTC
CDR3aa: CASSPIGGDRTNYGYTF

d_gene: .
v_gene: TRBV2
abundance: .
j_gene: TRBJ1-3
len: 15
CDR3nt: TGTGCCAGCTCCCTACAGGGTATCTCTGGAAACACCATATATTTT
CDR3aa: CASSLQGISGNTIYF

d_gene: TRBD2
v_gene: TRBV5-6
abundance: .
j_gene: TRBJ2-1
len: 17
CDR3nt: TGTGCCAGCAGCTTGAAGGCGACTAGCGGGGGTAGGGATGAGCAGTTCTTC
CDR3aa: CASSLKATSGGRDEQFF

d_gene: TRBD1
v_gene: TRBV6-1
abundance: .
j_gene: TRBJ2-7
len: 15
CDR3nt: TGTGCCAGCACCAACGGACAGGACCTTCCGCGGGAGCAGTACTTC
CDR3aa: CASTNGQDLPREQYF

d_gene: .
v_gene: TRBV7-7
abundance: .
j_gene: TRBJ2-5
len: 15
CDR3nt: TGTGCTAGCAGCTTAGGTCCGGAAACCGAAGAGACCCAGTACTTC
CDR3aa: CASSLGPETEETQYF

d_gene: .
v_gene: TRBV18
abundance: .
j_gene: TRBJ2-3
len: 15
CDR3nt: TGTGCCAGCTCACCATACCAGGCCCTTCCAGATACGCAGTATTTT
CDR3aa: CASSPYQALPDTQYF

d_gene: .
v_gene: TRBV28
abundance: .
j_gene: TRBJ1-1
len: 16
CDR3nt: TGTGCCAGCAGCCGATGGGGGGGGTCTGGGAACACTGAAGCTTTCTTT
CDR3aa: CASSRWGGSGNTEAFF

d_gene: .
v_gene: TRBV30
abundance: .
j_gene: TRBJ2-2
len: 13
CDR3nt: TGTGCCTGGAGTGTATTGATCTCCGGGGAGCTGTTTTTT
CDR3aa: CAWSVLISGELFF

d_gene: .
v_gene: TRBV7-2
abundance: .
j_gene: TRBJ1-2
len: 15
CDR3nt: TGTGCCAGCAGCCCCGCCCCCGGGACACAGTATGGCTACACCTTC
CDR3aa: CASSPAPGTQYGYTF

d_gene: .
v_gene: TRBV12-5
abundance: .
j_gene: TRBJ1-1
len: 12
CDR3nt: TGTGCTAGTGGTTTGACAGGGACTGAAGCTTTCTTT
CDR3aa: CASGLTGTEAFF

d_gene: .
v_gene: TRBV6-1
abundance: .
j_gene: TRBJ2-1
len: 15
CDR3nt: TGTGCCAGCAGTGAATACCGCGGCTCCTACAATGAGCAGTTCTTC
CDR3aa: CASSEYRGSYNEQFF

d_gene: .
v_gene: TRBV11-2
abundance: .
j_gene: TRBJ1-4
len: 14
CDR3nt: TGTGCCAGCAGCTTATGGGGGTCTAATGAAAAACTGTTTTTT
CDR3aa: CASSLWGSNEKLFF

d_gene: .
v_gene: TRBV14
abundance: .
j_gene: TRBJ2-1
len: 18
CDR3nt: TGTGCCAGCAGCCCAAAAGGCCGGGGCACAGGAGCCTACAATGAGCAGTTCTTC
CDR3aa: CASSPKGRGTGAYNEQFF

d_gene: .
v_gene: TRBV7-2
abundance: few
j_gene: TRBJ1-5
len: 17
CDR3nt: TGTGCCAGCAGCTTAGAGGGGATAGGAGGGCGAAGACAGCCCCAGCATTTT
CDR3aa: CASSLEGIGGRRQPQHF

d_gene: .
v_gene: TRBV14
abundance: .
j_gene: TRBJ1-3
len: 16
CDR3nt: TGTGCCAGCAGCCAAGATATGGGCATCTCTGGAAACACCATATATTTT
CDR3aa: CASSQDMGISGNTIYF

d_gene: .
v_gene: TRBV2
abundance: .
j_gene: TRBJ1-1
len: 16
CDR3nt: TGTGCCAGCAGTGAACCCTCCGGGGGGGCGCGCACTGAAGCTTTCTTT
CDR3aa: CASSEPSGGARTEAFF

d_gene: .
v_gene: TRBV18
abundance: .
j_gene: TRBJ1-1
len: 15
CDR3nt: TGTGCCAGCTCACCGTTGGACAGTGTGAACACTGAAGCTTTCTTT
CDR3aa: CASSPLDSVNTEAFF

d_gene: .
v_gene: TRBV4-3
abundance: .
j_gene: TRBJ2-1
len: 15
CDR3nt: TGCGCCAGCAGCCTATCATACCGGCTCGGCAATGAGCAGTTCTTC
CDR3aa: CASSLSYRLGNEQFF

d_gene: .
v_gene: TRBV10-3
abundance: few
j_gene: TRBJ2-2
len: 14
CDR3nt: TGTGCCATCAGGAAGGATACGAACACCGGGGAGCTGTTTTTT
CDR3aa: CAIRKDTNTGELFF

d_gene: .
v_gene: TRBV2
abundance: .
j_gene: TRBJ2-5
len: 11
CDR3nt: TGTGCCAGCAGGGAACAAGAGACCCAGTACTTC
CDR3aa: CASREQETQYF

d_gene: .
v_gene: TRBV11-2
abundance: .
j_gene: TRBJ2-5
len: 13
CDR3nt: TGTGCCAGCAGCCTTGGACCCCAAGAGACCCAGTACTTC
CDR3aa: CASSLGPQETQYF

d_gene: TRBD1
v_gene: TRBV6-6
abundance: .
j_gene: TRBJ2-5
len: 13
CDR3nt: TGTGCCAGCAGTTACGACAGGGCAGAGACCCAGTACTTC
CDR3aa: CASSYDRAETQYF

d_gene: .
v_gene: TRBV30
abundance: .
j_gene: TRBJ2-7
len: 11
CDR3nt: TGTGCCTGGAGTGTACGATACGAGCAGTACTTC
CDR3aa: CAWSVRYEQYF

d_gene: .
v_gene: TRBV9
abundance: .
j_gene: TRBJ2-2
len: 15
CDR3nt: TGTGCCAGCAGTCGAGGGGGAGGTGGGACCGGGGAGCTGTTTTTT
CDR3aa: CASSRGGGGTGELFF

d_gene: .
v_gene: TRBV15
abundance: .
j_gene: TRBJ2-5
len: 13
CDR3nt: TGTGCCACCAGCAAGTTTCGTTCTGAGACCCAGTACTTC
CDR3aa: CATSKFRSETQYF

d_gene: TRBD1
v_gene: TRBV5-4
abundance: .
j_gene: TRBJ1-4
len: 17
CDR3nt: TGTGCCAGCAGCCGGACAGGGGGCCCGGTAGGGAATGAAAAACTGTTTTTT
CDR3aa: CASSRTGGPVGNEKLFF